This TCR beta chain comes out of a study of T and B cells in COVID-19 patients. Each TRB amplification used roughly 220-550 ng of genomic DNA from blood. Multiplex PCR with BIOMED2 TRB-A/B primer pools amplified TRB rearrangements. TCRdb processed the multiplex PCR reads anew with MiXCR; each CDR3 protein has one entry. This table holds some 16,000 distinct CDR3 sequences, 25% to 35% found once. The sequenced sample consisted of blood. The receptor was isolated from a human donor who had recovered from COVID-19.

This CDR3 reads CSACSGGAVTGELFF. The CDR3 nucleotides read TGCAGCGCCTGTAGCGGGGGGGCCGTCACCGGGGAGCTGTTTTTT. This chain joins TRBV29-1 and TRBJ2-2; 11 nucleotides line up with TRBD2. Germline V gene data show CDR1 as SQVTM and CDR2 as ANQGSEA. The CDR3 totals 15 residues. Losses at the gene ends were 7 bases for V and 4 bases for J; bases not matched to a gene: 8.